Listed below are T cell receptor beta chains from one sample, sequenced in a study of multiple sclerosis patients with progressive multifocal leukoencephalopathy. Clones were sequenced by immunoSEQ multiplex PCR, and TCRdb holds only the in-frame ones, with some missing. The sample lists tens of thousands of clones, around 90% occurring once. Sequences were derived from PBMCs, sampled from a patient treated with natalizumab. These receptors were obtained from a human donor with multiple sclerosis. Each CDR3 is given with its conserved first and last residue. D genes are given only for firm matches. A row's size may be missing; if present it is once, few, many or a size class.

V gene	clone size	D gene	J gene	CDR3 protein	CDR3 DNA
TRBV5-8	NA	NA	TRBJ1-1	CASSLGRDPWSEAFF	TGTGCCAGCAGCTTGGGCCGGGACCCATGGTCTGAAGCTTTCTTT
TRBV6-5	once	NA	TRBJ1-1	CASSYSTKRQKAFF	TGTGCCAGCAGTTACTCGACGAAGAGGCAGAAAGCTTTCTTT
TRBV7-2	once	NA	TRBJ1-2	CASSLDRGPYGYTF	TGTGCCAGCAGCTTAGATCGGGGCCCCTATGGCTACACCTTC
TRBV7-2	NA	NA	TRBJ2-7	CASSPQGLNEQYF	TGTGCCAGCAGCCCCCAGGGGCTCAACGAGCAGTACTTC
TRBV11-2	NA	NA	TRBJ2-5	CASSPGAVQETQYF	TGTGCCAGCAGCCCCGGGGCGGTCCAAGAGACCCAGTACTTC
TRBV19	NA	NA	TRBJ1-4	CASSRDGTANEKLFF	TGTGCCAGTAGCAGAGACGGGACGGCGAATGAAAAACTGTTTTTT
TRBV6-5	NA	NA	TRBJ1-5	CASRPTRGGPQPQHF	TGTGCCAGCAGACCCACCCGGGGAGGGCCTCAGCCCCAGCATTTT
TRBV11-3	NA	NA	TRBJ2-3	CASSWGKGTTDTQYF	TGTGCCAGCAGCTGGGGGAAGGGCACCACAGATACGCAGTATTTT
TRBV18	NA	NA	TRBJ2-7	CASSSGTSSSYEQYF	TGTGCCAGCTCCTCGGGGACGTCAAGCTCCTACGAGCAGTACTTC
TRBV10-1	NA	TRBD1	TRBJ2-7	CASSEGTAAYEQYF	TGCGCCAGCAGTGAGGGGACAGCCGCCTACGAGCAGTACTTC
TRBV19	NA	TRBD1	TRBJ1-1	CASTRRDRLNVNTEAFF	TGTGCCAGTACCCGACGGGACAGGCTAAACGTGAACACTGAAGCTTTCTTT
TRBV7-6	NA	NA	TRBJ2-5	CASSLRDPQPQETQYF	TGTGCCAGCAGCTTGCGCGACCCTCAACCGCAAGAGACCCAGTACTTC
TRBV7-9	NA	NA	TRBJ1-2	CASSLVGGRNYGYTF	TGTGCCAGCAGCTTAGTCGGGGGCCGTAACTATGGCTACACCTTC
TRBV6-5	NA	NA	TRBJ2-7	CASSLLIEGAYEQYF	TGTGCCAGCAGTTTGCTCATCGAAGGAGCCTACGAGCAGTACTTC
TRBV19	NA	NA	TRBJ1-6	CASSPRDGFLNSPLHF	TGTGCCAGTAGCCCAAGGGACGGTTTTTTGAATTCACCCCTCCACTTT
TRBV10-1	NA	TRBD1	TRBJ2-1	CASSEETGGSDEQFF	TGCGCCAGCAGTGAAGAGACAGGGGGATCGGATGAGCAGTTCTTC
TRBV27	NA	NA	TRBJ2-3	CASSPVGTAVTDTQYF	TGTGCCAGCAGCCCCGTGGGGACCGCTGTCACAGATACGCAGTATTTT
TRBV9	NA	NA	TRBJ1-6	CASSVGSTGSPLHF	TGTGCCAGCAGCGTAGGATCAACAGGTTCACCCCTCCACTTT
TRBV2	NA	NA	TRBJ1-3	CASSARVTSGNTIYF	TGTGCCAGCAGTGCGAGGGTAACCTCTGGAAACACCATATATTTT
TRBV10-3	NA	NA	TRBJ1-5	CAISPGMYGNQPQHF	TGTGCCATCAGCCCAGGGATGTATGGCAATCAGCCCCAGCATTTT
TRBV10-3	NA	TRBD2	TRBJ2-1	CAISETSGDPFYNEQFF	TGTGCCATCAGTGAGACTAGCGGGGACCCCTTCTACAATGAGCAGTTCTTC
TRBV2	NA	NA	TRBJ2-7	CASSAYEQYF	TGTGCCAGCAGTGCCTACGAGCAGTACTTC
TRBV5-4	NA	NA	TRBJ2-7	CASSLDGSSYEQYF	TGTGCCAGCAGCTTGGACGGGTCCTCCTACGAGCAGTACTTC
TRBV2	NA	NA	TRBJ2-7	CASSELLQTEQYF	TGTGCCAGCAGTGAATTGCTGCAGACCGAGCAGTACTTC
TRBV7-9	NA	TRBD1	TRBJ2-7	CASSAGGGYEQYF	TGTGCCAGCAGCGCAGGGGGCGGATACGAGCAGTACTTC
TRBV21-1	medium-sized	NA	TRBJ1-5	CASSKIPGPREVPGGNQPQHF	TGTGCCAGCAGCAAAATTCCGGGCCCTCGAGAGGTGCCCGGCGGCAATCAGCCCCAGCATTTT
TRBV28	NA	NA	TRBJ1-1	CASSFYSRGRNTEAFF	TGTGCCAGCAGCTTCTATTCACGTGGGCGTAACACTGAAGCTTTCTTT
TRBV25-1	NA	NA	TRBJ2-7	CASSVSYEQYF	TGTGCCAGCAGTGTGAGCTACGAGCAGTACTTC
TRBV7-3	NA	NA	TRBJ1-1	CASSLGRDAEAFF	TGTGCCAGCAGTTTAGGAAGGGACGCTGAAGCTTTCTTT
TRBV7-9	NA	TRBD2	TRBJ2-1	CASSVTGLAGGNEQFF	TGTGCCAGCAGCGTCACGGGACTAGCGGGGGGTAATGAGCAGTTCTTC
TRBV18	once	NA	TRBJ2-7	CASSPIPGREQYF	TGTGCCAGCTCACCTATCCCAGGCCGCGAGCAGTACTTC
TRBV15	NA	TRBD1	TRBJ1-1	CATSGDRNTEAFF	TGTGCCACCAGCGGGGACAGGAACACTGAAGCTTTCTTT
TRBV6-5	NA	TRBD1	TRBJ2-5	CASSYLAGTGQETQYF	TGTGCCAGCAGTTACCTAGCCGGGACAGGGCAAGAGACCCAGTACTTC
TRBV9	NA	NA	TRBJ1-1	CASSTPRGTPQADTEAFF	TGTGCCAGCAGCACGCCACGCGGGACCCCCCAGGCGGACACTGAAGCTTTCTTT
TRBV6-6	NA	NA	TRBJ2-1	CASSPHSSYNEQFF	TGTGCCAGCAGTCCCCATAGCTCCTACAATGAGCAGTTCTTC
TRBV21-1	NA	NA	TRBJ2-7	CASSTGQGILALYEQYF	TGTGCCAGCAGCACTGGACAGGGGATCCTTGCACTCTACGAGCAGTACTTC
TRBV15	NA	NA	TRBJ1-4	CATSRDGGATNEKLFF	TGTGCCACCAGCAGAGATGGAGGGGCAACTAATGAAAAACTGTTTTTT
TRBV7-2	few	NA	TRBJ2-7	CASRLYGPEQYF	TGTGCCAGCCGACTTTACGGGCCCGAGCAGTACTTC
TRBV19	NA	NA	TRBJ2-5	CASSERASASQETQYF	TGTGCCAGTAGTGAGCGTGCATCGGCGTCCCAAGAGACCCAGTACTTC
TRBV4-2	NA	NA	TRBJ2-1	CASSQEPTGSSYNEQFF	TGTGCCAGCAGCCAAGAGCCAACAGGGAGCTCCTACAATGAGCAGTTCTTC
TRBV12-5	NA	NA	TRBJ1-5	CASGIFQPQHF	TGTGCTAGTGGCATTTTTCAGCCCCAGCATTTT
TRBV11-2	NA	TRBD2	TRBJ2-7	CASSLSPQGLAGAYEQYF	TGTGCCAGCAGCTTGTCACCCCAGGGACTAGCGGGGGCCTACGAGCAGTACTTC
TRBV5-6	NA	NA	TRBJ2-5	CASSLPSKETQYF	TGTGCCAGCAGCTTGCCGAGTAAAGAGACCCAGTACTTC
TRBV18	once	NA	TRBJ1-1	CASSPPGHLNTEAFF	TGTGCCAGCTCACCACCGGGTCATTTGAACACTGAAGCTTTCTTT
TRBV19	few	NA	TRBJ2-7	CASSAGQGQKEQYF	TGTGCCAGTAGTGCGGGGCAGGGCCAAAAAGAGCAGTACTTC
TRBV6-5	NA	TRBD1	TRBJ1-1	CASSYSKGGKAFF	TGTGCCAGCAGTTACTCGAAAGGGGGCAAGGCTTTCTTT
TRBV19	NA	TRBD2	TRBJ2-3	CASNGLAGGGGDTQYF	TGTGCCAGCAACGGACTAGCGGGGGGCGGTGGAGATACGCAGTATTTT
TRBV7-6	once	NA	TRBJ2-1	CASSLAPGTYLNEQFF	TGTGCCAGCAGCTTAGCTCCGGGGACCTATCTCAATGAGCAGTTCTTC
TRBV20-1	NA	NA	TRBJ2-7	CSARVNYEQYF	TGCAGTGCTAGAGTTAACTACGAGCAGTACTTC
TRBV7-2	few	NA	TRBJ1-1	CASSSMINTEAFF	TGTGCCAGCAGTTCCATGATAAACACTGAAGCTTTCTTT
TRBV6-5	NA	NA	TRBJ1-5	CASSYKAGNQPQHF	TGTGCCAGCAGTTACAAGGCAGGCAATCAGCCCCAGCATTTT
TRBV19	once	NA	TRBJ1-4	CASKMPGASEKLFF	TGTGCCAGTAAAATGCCAGGGGCGAGTGAAAAACTGTTTTTT
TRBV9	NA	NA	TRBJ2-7	CASSEGEALSYEQYF	TGTGCCAGCAGCGAGGGAGAGGCTCTCTCCTACGAGCAGTACTTC
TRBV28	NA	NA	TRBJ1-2	CAIRLGVDGYTF	TGTGCCATAAGACTTGGGGTTGACGGCTACACCTTC
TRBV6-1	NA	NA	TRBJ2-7	CASSSQLGSEQYF	TGTGCCAGCAGTTCCCAATTAGGGAGCGAGCAGTACTTC
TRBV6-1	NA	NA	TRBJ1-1	CATPRVGADTEAFF	TGTGCCACCCCCAGGGTAGGGGCGGACACTGAAGCTTTCTTT
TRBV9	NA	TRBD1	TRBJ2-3	CASSVSTGGHSTDTQYF	TGTGCCAGCAGCGTAAGCACAGGGGGCCATAGCACAGATACGCAGTATTTT
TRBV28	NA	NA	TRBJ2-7	CASSFPDGSYEQYF	TGTGCCAGCAGTTTCCCGGACGGCTCCTACGAGCAGTACTTC